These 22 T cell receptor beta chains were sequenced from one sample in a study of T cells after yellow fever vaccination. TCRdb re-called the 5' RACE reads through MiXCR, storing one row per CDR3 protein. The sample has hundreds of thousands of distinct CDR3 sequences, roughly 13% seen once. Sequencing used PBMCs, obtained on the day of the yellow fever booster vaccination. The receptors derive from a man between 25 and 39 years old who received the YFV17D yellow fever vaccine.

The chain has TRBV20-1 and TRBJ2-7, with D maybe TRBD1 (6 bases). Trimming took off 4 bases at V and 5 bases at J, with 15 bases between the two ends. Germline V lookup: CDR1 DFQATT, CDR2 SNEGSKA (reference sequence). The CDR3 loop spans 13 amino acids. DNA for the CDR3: TGCAGTGCTACTAAGGGGGACCTCAACGAGCAGTACTTC. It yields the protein CSATKGDLNEQYF.

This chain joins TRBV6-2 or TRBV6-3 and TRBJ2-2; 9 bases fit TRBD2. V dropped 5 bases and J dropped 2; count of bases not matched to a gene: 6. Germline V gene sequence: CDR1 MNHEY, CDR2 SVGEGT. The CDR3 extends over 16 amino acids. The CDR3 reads CASSPIAGANTGELFF. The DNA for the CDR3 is TGTGCCAGCAGTCCAATAGCGGGAGCCAACACCGGGGAGCTGTTTTTT.

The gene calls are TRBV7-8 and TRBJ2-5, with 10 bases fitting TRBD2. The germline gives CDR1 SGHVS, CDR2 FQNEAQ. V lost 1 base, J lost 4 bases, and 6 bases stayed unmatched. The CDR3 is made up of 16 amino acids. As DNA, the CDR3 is TGTGCCAGCAGCTTAGGGGCTAGCGGGAGCCCAGAGACCCAGTACTTC. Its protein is CASSLGASGSPETQYF.

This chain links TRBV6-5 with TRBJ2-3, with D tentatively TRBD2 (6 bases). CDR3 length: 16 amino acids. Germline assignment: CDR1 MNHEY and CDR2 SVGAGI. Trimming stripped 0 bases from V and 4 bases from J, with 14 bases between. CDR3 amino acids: CASSYSNLARPDTQYF. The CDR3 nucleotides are TGTGCCAGCAGTTACTCGAACCTAGCGAGGCCAGATACGCAGTATTTT.

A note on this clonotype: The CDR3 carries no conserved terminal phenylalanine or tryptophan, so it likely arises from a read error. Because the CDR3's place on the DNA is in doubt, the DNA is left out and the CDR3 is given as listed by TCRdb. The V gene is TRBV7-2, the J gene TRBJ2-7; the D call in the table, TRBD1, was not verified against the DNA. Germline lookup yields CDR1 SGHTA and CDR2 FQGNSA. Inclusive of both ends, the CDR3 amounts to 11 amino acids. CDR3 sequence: CASSSMGAVFL.

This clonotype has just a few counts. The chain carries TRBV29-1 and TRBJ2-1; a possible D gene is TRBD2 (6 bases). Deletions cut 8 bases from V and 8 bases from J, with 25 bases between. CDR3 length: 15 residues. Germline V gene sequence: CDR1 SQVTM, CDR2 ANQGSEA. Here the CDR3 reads CSMTQWGPGTDEQFF. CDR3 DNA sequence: TGCAGCATGACCCAATGGGGTCCGGGGACTGATGAGCAGTTCTTC.

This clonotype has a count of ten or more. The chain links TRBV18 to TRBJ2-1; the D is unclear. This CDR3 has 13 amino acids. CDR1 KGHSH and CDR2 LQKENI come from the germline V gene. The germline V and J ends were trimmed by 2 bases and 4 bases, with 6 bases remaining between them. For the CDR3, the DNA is TGTGCCAGCTCACCATCTAGGTACAATGAGCAGTTCTTC. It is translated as CASSPSRYNEQFF.

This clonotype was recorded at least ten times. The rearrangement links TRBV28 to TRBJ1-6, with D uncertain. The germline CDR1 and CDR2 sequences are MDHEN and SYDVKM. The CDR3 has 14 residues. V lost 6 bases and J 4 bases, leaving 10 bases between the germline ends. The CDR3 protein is CASRRTTYNSPLHF. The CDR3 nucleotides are TGTGCCAGCAGAAGAACAACTTATAATTCACCCCTCCACTTT. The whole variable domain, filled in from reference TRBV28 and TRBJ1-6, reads DVKVTQSSRYLVKRTGEKVFLECVQDMDHENMFWYRQDPGLGLRLIYFSYDVKMKEKGDIPEGYSVSREKKERFSLILESASTNQTSMYLCASRRTTYNSPLHFGNGTRLTVT.

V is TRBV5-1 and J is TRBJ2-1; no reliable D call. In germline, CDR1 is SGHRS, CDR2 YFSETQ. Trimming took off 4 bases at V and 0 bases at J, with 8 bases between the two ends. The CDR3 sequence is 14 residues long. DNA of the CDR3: TGCGCCAGCAGCCCCCCTAACTCCTACAATGAGCAGTTCTTC. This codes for CASSPPNSYNEQFF. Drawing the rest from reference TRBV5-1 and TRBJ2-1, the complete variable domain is KAGVTQTPRYLIKTRGQQVTLSCSPISGHRSVSWYQQTPGQGLQFLFEYFSETQRNKGNFPGRFSGRQFSNSRSEMNVSTLELGDSALYLCASSPPNSYNEQFFGPGTRLTVL.

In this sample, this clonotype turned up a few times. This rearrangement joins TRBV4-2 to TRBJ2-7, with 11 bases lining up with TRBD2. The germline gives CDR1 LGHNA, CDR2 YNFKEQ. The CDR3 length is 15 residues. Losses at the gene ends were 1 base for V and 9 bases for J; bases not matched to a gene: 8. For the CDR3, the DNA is TGTGCCAGCAGCCAAGCCGATGGGACTAGCGGAATGCAGTACTTC. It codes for CASSQADGTSGMQYF.

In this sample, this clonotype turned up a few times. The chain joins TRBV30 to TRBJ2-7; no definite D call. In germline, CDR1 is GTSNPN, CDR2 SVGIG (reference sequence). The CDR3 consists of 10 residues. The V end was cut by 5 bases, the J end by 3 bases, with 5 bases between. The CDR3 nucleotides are TGTGCCTGGGGGAACTACGAGCAGTACTTC. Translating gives CAWGNYEQYF.

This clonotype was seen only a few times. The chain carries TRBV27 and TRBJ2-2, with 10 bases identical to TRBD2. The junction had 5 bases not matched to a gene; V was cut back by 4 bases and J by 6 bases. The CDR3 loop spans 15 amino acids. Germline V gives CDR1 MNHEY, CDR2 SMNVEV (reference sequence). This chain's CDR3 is CASSSGTSAAGELFF. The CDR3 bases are TGTGCCAGCAGTTCCGGGACTAGCGCCGCCGGGGAGCTGTTTTTT.

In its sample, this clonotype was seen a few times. CDR3 region: CATTGQGASYEQYF. The CDR3 DNA sequence: TGTGCCACAACAGGACAGGGGGCCTCCTACGAGCAGTACTTC. This chain uses TRBV10-3 with TRBJ2-7; 11 bases match TRBD1. After removal of 10 bases from V and 0 bases from J, the junction contained 5 bases not matched to a gene. This CDR3 has 14 amino acids. Germline CDR1 reads ENHRY; CDR2 reads SYGVKD.

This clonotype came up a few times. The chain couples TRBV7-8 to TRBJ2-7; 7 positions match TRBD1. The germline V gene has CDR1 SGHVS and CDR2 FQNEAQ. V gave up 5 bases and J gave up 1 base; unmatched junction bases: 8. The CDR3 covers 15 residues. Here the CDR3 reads CASSGGDRVSYEQYF. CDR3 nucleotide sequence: TGTGCCAGCAGCGGAGGAGACAGGGTGTCCTACGAGCAGTACTTC.

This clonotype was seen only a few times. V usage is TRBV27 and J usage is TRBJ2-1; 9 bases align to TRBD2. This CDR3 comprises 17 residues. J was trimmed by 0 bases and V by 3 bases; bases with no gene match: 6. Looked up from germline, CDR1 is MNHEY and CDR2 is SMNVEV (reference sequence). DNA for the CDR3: TGTGCCAGCAGTTTCCCCAGTAGCGGGAGCTCCTACAATGAGCAGTTCTTC. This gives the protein CASSFPSSGSSYNEQFF.

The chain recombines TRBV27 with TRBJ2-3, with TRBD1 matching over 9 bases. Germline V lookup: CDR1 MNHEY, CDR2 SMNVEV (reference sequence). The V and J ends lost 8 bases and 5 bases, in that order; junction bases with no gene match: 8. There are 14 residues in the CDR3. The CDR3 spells CASRGQGPLDTQYF. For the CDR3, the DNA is TGTGCCAGCCGGGGACAGGGCCCGTTAGATACGCAGTATTTT.

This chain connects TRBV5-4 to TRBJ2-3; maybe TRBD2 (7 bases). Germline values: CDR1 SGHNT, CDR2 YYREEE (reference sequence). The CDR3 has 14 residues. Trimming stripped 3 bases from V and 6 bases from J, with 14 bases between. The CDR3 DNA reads TGTGCCAGCAGCTACCCGGGGGGCGCGGATACGCAGTATTTT. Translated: CASSYPGGADTQYF.

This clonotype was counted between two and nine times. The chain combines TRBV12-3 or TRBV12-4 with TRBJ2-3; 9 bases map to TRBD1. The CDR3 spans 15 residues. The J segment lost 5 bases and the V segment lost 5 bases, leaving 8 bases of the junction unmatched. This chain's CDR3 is CASSPHRGLGDTQYF. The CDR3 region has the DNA TGTGCCAGCAGTCCCCACAGGGGGCTGGGAGATACGCAGTATTTT.

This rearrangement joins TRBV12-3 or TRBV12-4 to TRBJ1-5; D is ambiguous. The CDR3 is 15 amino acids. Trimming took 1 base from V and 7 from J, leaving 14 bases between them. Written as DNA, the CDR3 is TGTGCCAGCAGTTTAGGGGGTGGGCAGAACCAGCCCCAGCATTTT. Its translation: CASSLGGGQNQPQHF.

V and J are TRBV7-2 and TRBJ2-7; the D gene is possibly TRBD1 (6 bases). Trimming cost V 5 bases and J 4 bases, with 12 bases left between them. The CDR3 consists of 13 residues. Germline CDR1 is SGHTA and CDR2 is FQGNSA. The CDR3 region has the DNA TGTGCCAGCAGCCCGGACAGACAATACGAGCAGTACTTC. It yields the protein CASSPDRQYEQYF.

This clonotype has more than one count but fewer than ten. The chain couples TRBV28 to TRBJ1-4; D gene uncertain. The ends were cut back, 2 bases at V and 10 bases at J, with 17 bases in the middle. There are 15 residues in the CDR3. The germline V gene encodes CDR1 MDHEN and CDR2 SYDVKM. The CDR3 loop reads CASSLMTPRSGKLFF. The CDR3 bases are TGTGCCAGCAGTTTAATGACACCTAGATCCGGAAAACTGTTTTTT.

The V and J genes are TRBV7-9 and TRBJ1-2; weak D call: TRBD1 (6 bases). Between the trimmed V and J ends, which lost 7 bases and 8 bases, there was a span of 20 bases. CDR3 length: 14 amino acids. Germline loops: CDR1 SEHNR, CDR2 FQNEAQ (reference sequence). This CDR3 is CASTPGQGPRGYTF. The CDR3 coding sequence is TGTGCCAGCACCCCGGGACAAGGGCCGAGGGGCTACACCTTC.